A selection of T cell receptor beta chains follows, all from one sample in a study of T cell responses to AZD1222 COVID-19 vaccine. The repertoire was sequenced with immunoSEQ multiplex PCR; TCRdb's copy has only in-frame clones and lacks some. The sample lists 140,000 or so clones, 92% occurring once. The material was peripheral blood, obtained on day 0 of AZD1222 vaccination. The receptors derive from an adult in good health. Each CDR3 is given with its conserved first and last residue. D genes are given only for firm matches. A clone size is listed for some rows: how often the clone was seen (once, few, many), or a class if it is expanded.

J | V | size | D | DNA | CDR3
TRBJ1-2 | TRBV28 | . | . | TGTGCCAGCACCCTCCCCTTGACAGGCCTTTTCACCTTC | CASTLPLTGLFTF
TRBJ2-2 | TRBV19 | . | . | TGTGCCAGTAACCAACGGGGAACCGGGGAGCTGTTTTTT | CASNQRGTGELFF
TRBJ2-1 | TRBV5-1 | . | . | TGCGCCAGCAGGCCCGAGGCGGGGATCTCCTACAATGAGCAGTTCTTC | CASRPEAGISYNEQFF
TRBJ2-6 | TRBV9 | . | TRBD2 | TGTGCCAGCAGCGTAGCGCTAGCGGGGGGGGCTGGGGCCAACGTCCTGACTTTC | CASSVALAGGAGANVLTF
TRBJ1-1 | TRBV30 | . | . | TGTGCCTGGAGTGTCGGGACACCTAACACTGAAGCTTTCTTT | CAWSVGTPNTEAFF
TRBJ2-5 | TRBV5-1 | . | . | TGCGCCAGCGGGCCTGTTGGAGAGAGAGGAGAGACCCAGTACTTC | CASGPVGERGETQYF
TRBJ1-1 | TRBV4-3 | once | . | TGCGCCAGCAGCCAAAGCGAGGAGACTGAAGCTTTCTTT | CASSQSEETEAFF
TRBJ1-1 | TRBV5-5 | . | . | TGTGCCAGCAGCTTCACCAACACTGAAGCTTTCTTT | CASSFTNTEAFF
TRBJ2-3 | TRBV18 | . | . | TGTGCCAGCTCACCAGTGACAGCCACAGATACGCAGTATTTT | CASSPVTATDTQYF
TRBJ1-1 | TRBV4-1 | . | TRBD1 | TGCGCCAGCAGCCAAGTCCTCAGGGGGCCCAGATTGGGCACTGAAGCTTTCTTT | CASSQVLRGPRLGTEAFF
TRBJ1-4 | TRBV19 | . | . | TGTGCCAGTAGTCCAGCAACTAATGAAAAACTGTTTTTT | CASSPATNEKLFF
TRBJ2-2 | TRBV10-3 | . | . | TGTGCCATCAATGGAGGGACCGGGGAGCTGTTTTTT | CAINGGTGELFF
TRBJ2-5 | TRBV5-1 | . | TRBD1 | TGCGCCAGCAGCTGGACAGGGGAAGAGACCCAGTACTTC | CASSWTGEETQYF
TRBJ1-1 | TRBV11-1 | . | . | TGTGCCAGCAGCTCCGAACTTTTGGGCACTGAAGCTTTCTTT | CASSSELLGTEAFF
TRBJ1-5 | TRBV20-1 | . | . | TGCAGTGCTAGTCTTGGCAGGGGAGGTCAGCCCCAGCATTTT | CSASLGRGGQPQHF
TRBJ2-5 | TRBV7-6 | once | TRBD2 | TGTGCCAGCAGCTTAGGGGAGGGAGAGACCCAGTACTTC | CASSLGEGETQYF
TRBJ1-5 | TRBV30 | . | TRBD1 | TGTGCCTGGAGTGTAGGGGTCAGGGGGGATCAGCCCCAGCATTTT | CAWSVGVRGDQPQHF
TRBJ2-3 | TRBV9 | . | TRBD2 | TGTGCCAGCAGCGCTGGGACTAGCGGATACACAGATACGCAGTATTTT | CASSAGTSGYTDTQYF
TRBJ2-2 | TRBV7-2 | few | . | TGTGCCAGCAGCTTAGTATCGGGCGGCGGGGAGCTGTTTTTT | CASSLVSGGGELFF
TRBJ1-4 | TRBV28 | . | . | TGTGCCAGCGGGCAGGGTAATGAAAAACTGTTTTTT | CASGQGNEKLFF
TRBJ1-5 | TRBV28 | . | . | TGTGCCAGCAGTTTTGGTGGAACCTCGCTTTTTGGTCAGCCCCAGCATTTT | CASSFGGTSLFGQPQHF
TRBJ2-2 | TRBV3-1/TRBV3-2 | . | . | TGTGCCAGCAGCCACTGGGAATTCCCCGGGGAGCTGTTTTTT | CASSHWEFPGELFF
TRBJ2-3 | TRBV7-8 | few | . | TGTGCCAGCAGCTTACTCTCAGGCTTTGGCACAGATACGCAGTATTTT | CASSLLSGFGTDTQYF
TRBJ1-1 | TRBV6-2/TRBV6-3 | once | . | TGTGCCAGCAGTTACGCAGGGGCCGGGACTGAAGCTTTCTTT | CASSYAGAGTEAFF